The 21 T cell receptor beta chains below all came from one sample that was sequenced in a study of T cell responses to AZD1222 COVID-19 vaccine. The table came from immunoSEQ multiplex PCR; TCRdb's copy has only in-frame clones and leaves some out. This sample has about 82,000 clones, with over 90% found just once. The sample here was peripheral blood, taken on day 0 of AZD1222 vaccination. The source of these receptors is an adult in good health.

In nucleotides, the CDR3 is TGTGCCAGCAGGTGGCGATCCCACAATGAGCAGTTCTTC. This gives the protein CASRWRSHNEQFF. The chain joins TRBV28 to TRBJ2-1; the D is unclear. The germline V gene encodes CDR1 MDHEN and CDR2 SYDVKM. This CDR3 region has 13 residues. Trimming cost V 6 bases and J 5 bases, with 11 bases left between them.

V and J are TRBV5-1 and TRBJ1-2; tentative D call: TRBD1 (6 bases). Germline values: CDR1 SGHRS, CDR2 YFSETQ. There are 13 residues in the CDR3. Trimming cost V 1 base and J 7 bases, with 11 bases left between them. The CDR3 DNA follows: TGCGCCAGCAGCTTGTTCCAGGGGAGTGGCTACACCTTC. Translating it yields CASSLFQGSGYTF.

The V call is TRBV7-9, the J call TRBJ2-7; weak D call: TRBD1 (6 bases). From germline, CDR1 is SEHNR and CDR2 FQNEAQ (reference sequence). This CDR3 comprises 13 residues. V lost 6 bases and J 1 base, leaving 10 bases between the germline ends. Here the CDR3 DNA reads TGTGCCAGCAGATTCACAGGGTCCTACGAGCAGTACTTC. This codes for CASRFTGSYEQYF.

V and J are TRBV14 and TRBJ2-3; 9 bases agree with TRBD1. Looked up from germline, CDR1 is SGHDN and CDR2 is FVKESK. The CDR3 length is 15 residues. V gave up 6 bases and J gave up 1 base; unmatched junction bases: 5. CDR3 protein: CASRRGTGRTDTQYF. In nucleotides, the CDR3 is TGTGCCAGCAGACGCGGGACAGGGCGCACAGATACGCAGTATTTT.

J is TRBJ2-5 and V is TRBV6-5; D ambiguous. CDR1 is MNHEY and CDR2 is SVGAGI in the germline V gene. Trimming took 2 bases from V and 5 from J, leaving 12 bases between them. CDR3 length: 14 amino acids. CDR3 loop: CASSYGVSGETQYF. In DNA form, the CDR3 reads TGTGCCAGCAGTTACGGGGTATCCGGGGAGACCCAGTACTTC.

V gene TRBV7-9 combines with J gene TRBJ1-1, with TRBD1 as a possible D gene (5 bases). The CDR3 has 16 residues. With 0 bases removed from V and 3 bases from J, the gap between germline ends came to 14 bases. Germline V gene data show CDR1 as SEHNR and CDR2 as FQNEAQ (reference sequence). In DNA, the CDR3 is TGTGCCAGCAGCTTAGCGTACGCGGGACGGGACACTGAAGCTTTCTTT. Protein: CASSLAYAGRDTEAFF.

The chain has TRBV7-8 and TRBJ2-5; D is undetermined. Trimming removed 5 bases from V and 5 bases from J, with 6 bases in between. This CDR3 spans 11 amino acids. Germline V gives CDR1 SGHVS, CDR2 FQNEAQ. The CDR3 here is CASSLPETQYF. For the CDR3, the DNA is TGTGCCAGCAGCCTACCGGAGACCCAGTACTTC.

The rearrangement links TRBV21-1 to TRBJ1-5; the tabulated D call, TRBD1, remains unverified against the DNA. TRBV21-1 is flagged as a pseudogene. The CDR3 is made up of 19 amino acids. The CDR3 bases are TGTGCCAGCAGCAAAAGGGGACAGGGGGCGAATTCGGGCAATCAGCCCCAGCATTTT. This translates into CASSKRGQGANSGNQPQHF.

The table lists this clone with a count of one. This sequence joins TRBV7-8 and TRBJ1-2, with D possibly matching TRBD1 (6 bases). Trimming took off 1 base at V and 3 bases at J, with 9 bases between the two ends. Germline CDR1 and CDR2: SGHVS and FQNEAQ. The CDR3 totals 14 residues. The CDR3 loop reads CASSLVGGYYGYTF. CDR3 in DNA: TGTGCCAGCAGCTTAGTGGGGGGCTACTATGGCTACACCTTC.

This CDR3 reads CASSEGETSYGYTF. The CDR3 DNA reads as TGTGCCAGCAGCGAAGGGGAAACTTCCTATGGCTACACCTTC. This rearrangement joins TRBV6-7 to TRBJ1-2, with a possible D match to TRBD1 (5 bases). TRBV6-7 is an ORF, and what it does is uncertain. Between the trimmed V and J ends, which lost 6 bases and 4 bases, there was a span of 15 bases. The CDR3 consists of 14 residues.

The chain carries TRBV11-3 and TRBJ2-1; D call uncertain. Trimming removed 5 bases at V and 9 bases at J, with 14 bases between. The CDR3 runs to 13 residues. Germline V gene data show CDR1 as SGHNT and CDR2 as YENEEA. The CDR3 sequence: CASSPQERGEQFF. CDR3 DNA: TGTGCCAGCAGCCCGCAGGAACGCGGTGAGCAGTTCTTC.

V and J are TRBV7-9 and TRBJ2-5, with D possibly called TRBD1 or TRBD2 (5 bases each). Germline CDR1 reads SEHNR; CDR2 reads FQNEAQ (reference sequence). The CDR3 covers 14 residues. Deletions cut 5 bases from V and 3 bases from J, with 13 bases between. CDR3 DNA sequence: TGTGCCAGCAGCCTCTATCGGGGCGAAGAGACCCAGTACTTC. Protein: CASSLYRGEETQYF.

The DNA for the CDR3 is TGTGCCAGCAGTGAACCTTACAGGGATCCCTCTAACTATGGCTACACCTTC. Amino acid sequence: CASSEPYRDPSNYGYTF. This rearrangement joins TRBV6-1 to TRBJ1-2; a possible D gene is TRBD1 (6 bases). V was clipped by 2 bases and J by 0 bases, with 16 bases between them. Germline loops: CDR1 MNHNS, CDR2 SASEGT. The length of the CDR3 is 17 residues.

The CDR3 sequence is CASSAPGMFSSYNSPLHF. In DNA form, the CDR3 reads TGTGCCAGCAGTGCCCCTGGGATGTTCAGCTCCTATAATTCACCCCTCCACTTT. The chain carries TRBV2 and TRBJ1-6; D not resolved. The CDR3 sequence is 18 residues long. Germline-derived CDR1 and CDR2 are SNHLY and FYNNEI. Deletions cut 4 bases from V and 0 bases from J, with 16 bases between.

V and J are TRBV18 and TRBJ2-4, with D perhaps matching TRBD2 (7 bases). Deletions cut 6 bases from V and 0 bases from J, with 15 bases between. The CDR3 is 16 amino acids. Germline loops: CDR1 KGHSH, CDR2 LQKENI. For the CDR3, the DNA is TGTGCCAGCTCCCGGGGAGGGGGTGAAGCCAAAAACATTCAGTACTTC. Its protein product is CASSRGGGEAKNIQYF.

The chain links TRBV4-1 to TRBJ1-5; D gene unclear. The CDR3 has 16 amino acids. CDR1 and CDR2 from the germline V gene are MGHRA and YSYEKL. V lost 3 bases to trimming and J lost 0 bases, with 12 bases between them. The DNA of the CDR3 is TGCGCCAGCAGCCAGCTCTCTGGGATTAGCAATCAGCCCCAGCATTTT. This codes for CASSQLSGISNQPQHF.

The chain employs TRBV11-2 and TRBJ1-1; tentatively, D is TRBD1 (5 bases). The CDR3 has 15 residues. V lost 0 bases, J lost 4 bases, and 12 bases lay in between. The germline gives CDR1 SGHAT, CDR2 FQNNGV. The CDR3: CASSLDRSGSTEAFF. The DNA of the CDR3 is TGTGCCAGCAGCTTAGATAGGTCAGGGAGCACTGAAGCTTTCTTT.

The chain has TRBV10-3 and TRBJ2-2; D assignment may be TRBD1 or TRBD2 (5 bases each). The germline V gene has CDR1 ENHRY and CDR2 SYGVKD. Trimming left V 4 bases short and J 4 bases short, with 10 bases between. This CDR3 is built from 14 residues. CDR3 nucleotides: TGTGCCATCAGTGGGCAGGGAGTCACCGGGGAGCTGTTTTTT. Its protein product is CAISGQGVTGELFF.

This clone occurred once. The rearrangement joins TRBV5-1 to TRBJ2-2, with TRBD1 matching over 9 bases. Trimming at V came to 3 bases and at J to 0 bases, leaving 12 bases not matched to a gene. From germline, CDR1 is SGHRS and CDR2 YFSETQ. The CDR3 runs 19 residues. Here the CDR3 reads CASSSPPGTGNPNTGELFF. The CDR3 nucleotides read TGCGCCAGCAGCTCCCCCCCCGGGACAGGGAATCCGAACACCGGGGAGCTGTTTTTT.

The rearrangement uses TRBV6-6 and TRBJ2-1, with D unresolved. V lost 0 bases and J 10 bases, leaving 7 bases between the germline ends. The CDR3 is 12 amino acids. The germline V gene has CDR1 MNHNY and CDR2 SVGAGI (reference sequence). The CDR3 region has the DNA TGTGCCAGCAGTTACTCGGGGTGGGAGCAGTTCTTC. Its protein is CASSYSGWEQFF.

CDR3 protein: CASSLAGGGVKETQYF. The CDR3 DNA reads as TGTGCCAGCAGTTTAGCGGGGGGGGGAGTTAAAGAGACCCAGTACTTC. This chain joins TRBV6-2 or TRBV6-3 and TRBJ2-5; TRBD2 matches at 11 bases. V shed 4 bases and J 3 bases; nucleotides not matched to a gene: 7. From germline, CDR1 is MNHEY and CDR2 SVGEGT. The CDR3 consists of 16 residues.